These 3 T cell receptor beta chains share one sample of origin, sequenced in a study of shared clonotypes between healthy human individuals. The protocol was immunoSEQ multiplex PCR, while the TCRdb copy is restricted to in-frame clones and leaves out a portion. The sample lists fewer than 550,000 clones, 60% to 80% occurring once. Material: PBMCs. These receptor sequences come from a woman between 40 and 50 years old in good health. Some clones in this sample may be carry-over from other donors' samples.

This clone was seen once. The chain couples TRBV2 to TRBJ2-2; 7 bases are shared with TRBD2. The CDR3 sequence is 16 residues long. The V segment lost 2 bases and the J segment 2 bases; nucleotides outside the gene matches: 5. The germline CDR1 and CDR2 sequences are SNHLY and FYNNEI. DNA for the CDR3: TGTGCCAGCAGTGAACCGGGGGGATCTAACACCGGGGAGCTGTTTTTT. Its translation: CASSEPGGSNTGELFF.

The rearrangement uses TRBV28 and TRBJ2-7; 13 nucleotides align to TRBD2. Germline V gives CDR1 MDHEN, CDR2 SYDVKM. The CDR3 runs 17 residues. V lost 5 bases, J lost 3 bases, and 10 bases stayed unmatched. This CDR3 is CASSLGTSGDPYYEQYF. The CDR3 DNA reads as TGTGCCAGCAGTCTAGGGACTAGCGGGGACCCTTACTACGAGCAGTACTTC. The full variable domain, completed using reference TRBV28 and TRBJ2-7, is DVKVTQSSRYLVKRTGEKVFLECVQDMDHENMFWYRQDPGLGLRLIYFSYDVKMKEKGDIPEGYSVSREKKERFSLILESASTNQTSMYLCASSLGTSGDPYYEQYFGPGTRLTVT.

The chain joins TRBV5-1 to TRBJ1-4, with a tentative D call TRBD1 (5 bases). Trimming cost V 0 bases and J 8 bases, with 8 bases left between them. Per the germline V gene, CDR1 is SGHRS and CDR2 is YFSETQ. The CDR3 is 13 amino acids. In DNA, the CDR3 is TGCGCCAGCAGCTTGGCAGGGAGCGAAAAACTGTTTTTT. It is translated as CASSLAGSEKLFF.